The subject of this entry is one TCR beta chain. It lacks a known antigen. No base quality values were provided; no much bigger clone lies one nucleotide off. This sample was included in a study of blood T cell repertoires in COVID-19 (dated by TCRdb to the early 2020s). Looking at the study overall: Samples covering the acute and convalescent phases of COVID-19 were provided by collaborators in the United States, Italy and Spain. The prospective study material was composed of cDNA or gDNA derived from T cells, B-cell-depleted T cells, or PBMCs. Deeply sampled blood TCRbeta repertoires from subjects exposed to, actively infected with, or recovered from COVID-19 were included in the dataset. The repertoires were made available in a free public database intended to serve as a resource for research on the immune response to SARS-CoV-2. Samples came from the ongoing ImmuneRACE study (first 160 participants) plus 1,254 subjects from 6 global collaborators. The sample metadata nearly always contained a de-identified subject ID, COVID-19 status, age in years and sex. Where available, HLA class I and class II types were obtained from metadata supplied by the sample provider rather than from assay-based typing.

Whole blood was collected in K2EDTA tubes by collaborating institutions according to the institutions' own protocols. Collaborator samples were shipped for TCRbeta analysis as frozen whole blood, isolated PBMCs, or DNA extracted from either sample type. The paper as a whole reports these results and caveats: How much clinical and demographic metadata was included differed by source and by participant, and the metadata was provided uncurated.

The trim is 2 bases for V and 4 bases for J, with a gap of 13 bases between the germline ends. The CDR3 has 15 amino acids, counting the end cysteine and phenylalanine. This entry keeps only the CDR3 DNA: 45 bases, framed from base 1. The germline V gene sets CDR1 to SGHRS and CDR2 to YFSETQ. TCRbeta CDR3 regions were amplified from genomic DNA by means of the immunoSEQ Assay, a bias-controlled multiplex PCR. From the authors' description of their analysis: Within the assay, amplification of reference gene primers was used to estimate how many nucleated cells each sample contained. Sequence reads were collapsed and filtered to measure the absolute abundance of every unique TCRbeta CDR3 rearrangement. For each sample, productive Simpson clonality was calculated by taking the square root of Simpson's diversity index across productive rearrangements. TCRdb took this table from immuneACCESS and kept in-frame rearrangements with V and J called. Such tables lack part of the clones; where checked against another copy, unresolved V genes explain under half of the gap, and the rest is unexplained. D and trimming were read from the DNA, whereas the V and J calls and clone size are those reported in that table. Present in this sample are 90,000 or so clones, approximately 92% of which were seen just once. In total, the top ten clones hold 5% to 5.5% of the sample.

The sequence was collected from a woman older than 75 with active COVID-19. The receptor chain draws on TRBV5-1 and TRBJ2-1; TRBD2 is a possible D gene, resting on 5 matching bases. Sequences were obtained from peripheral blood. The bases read TGCGCCAGCAGCTTCCTCGCGGGCGAGTACAATGAGCAGTTCTTC. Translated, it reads CASSFLAGEYNEQFF.